The T cell receptor beta chain described here comes from a study of blood T cell repertoires in COVID-19. Study details: Samples of COVID-19 (acute and convalescent) were obtained from the United States, Italy and Spain. Sample material is recorded as cDNA or gDNA derived from T cells, B-cell-depleted T cells, or PBMCs.

In the authors' methods: Amplifying reference gene primers gave estimates of nucleated cell counts. Data came from immunoSEQ multiplex PCR; TCRdb stores just in-frame clones and leaves some out. That table furnishes V, J and clone size, whereas the DNA furnished D and trimming. The data show roughly 160,000 clones, around 83% seen once. CDR1 and CDR2 (germline): SNHLY, FYNNEI. The CDR3 loop spans 13 amino acids. V was trimmed by 8 bases and J by 3 bases, leaving 13 bases between them. The J gene is TRBJ1-1, the V gene TRBV2; D is unresolved. The source is a man between 40 and 49 years old with acute or convalescent COVID-19. The sequenced material came from peripheral blood. The CDR3: CASRPWGDTEAFF. The CDR3 DNA reads TGTGCCAGCCGACCTTGGGGAGACACTGAAGCTTTCTTT.